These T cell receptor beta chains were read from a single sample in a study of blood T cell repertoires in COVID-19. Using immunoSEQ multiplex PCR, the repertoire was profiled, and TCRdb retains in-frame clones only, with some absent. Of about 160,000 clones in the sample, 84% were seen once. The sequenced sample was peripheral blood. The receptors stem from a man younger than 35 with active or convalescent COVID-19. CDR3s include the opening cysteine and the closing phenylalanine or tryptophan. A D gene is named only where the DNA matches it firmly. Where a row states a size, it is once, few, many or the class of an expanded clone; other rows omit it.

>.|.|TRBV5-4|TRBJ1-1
TGTGCCAGCAGCTTGGCTATCCAGAACACTGAAGCTTTCTTT
CASSLAIQNTEAFF
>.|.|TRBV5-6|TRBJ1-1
TGTGCCAGCAGAGCGGGGATGAACACTGAAGCTTTCTTT
CASRAGMNTEAFF
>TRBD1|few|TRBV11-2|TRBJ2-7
TGTGCCAGCAGCTTAGAACTGGGACAGGGGACCTACGAGCAGTACTTC
CASSLELGQGTYEQYF
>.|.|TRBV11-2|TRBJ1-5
TGTGCCAGCAGTTTACAGGGCTTCGATCAGCCCCAGCATTTT
CASSLQGFDQPQHF
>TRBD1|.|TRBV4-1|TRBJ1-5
TGCGCCAGCAGCCAAAATACAGGGGGCGTTGGCAATCAGCCCCAGCATTTT
CASSQNTGGVGNQPQHF
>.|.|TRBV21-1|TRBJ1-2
TGTGCCAGCAGCAAAGCGCAAGAGTTTGGCTACACCTTC
CASSKAQEFGYTF
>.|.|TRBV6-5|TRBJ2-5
TGTGCCAGCAGTTACGGGGGGGCCCAAGAGACCCAGTACTTC
CASSYGGAQETQYF
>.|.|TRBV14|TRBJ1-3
TGTGCCAGCAGCCAAGATTGGAGGGTGAGGGCCAACTCTGGAAACACCATATATTTT
CASSQDWRVRANSGNTIYF
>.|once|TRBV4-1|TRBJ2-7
TGCGCCAGCAGCCAAGAGGGACATCTATACGAGCAGTACTTC
CASSQEGHLYEQYF
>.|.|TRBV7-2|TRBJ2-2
TGTGCCAGCAGCTTGCGGAACACCGGGGAGCTGTTTTTT
CASSLRNTGELFF
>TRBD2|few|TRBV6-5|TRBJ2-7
TGTGCCAGCAGCCTACAGACTAGCGGGGGGTACGAGCAGTACTTC
CASSLQTSGGYEQYF
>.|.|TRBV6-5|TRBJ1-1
TGTGCCAGCAAGCACGTATCATTGAACACTGAAGCTTTCTTT
CASKHVSLNTEAFF
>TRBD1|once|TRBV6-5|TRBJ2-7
TGTGCCAGCAGTAGGGACAGGGCCTACGAGCAGTACTTC
CASSRDRAYEQYF
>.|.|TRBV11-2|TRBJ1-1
TGTGCCAGCAGTCTAACCCGGGTCACTGAAGCTTTCTTT
CASSLTRVTEAFF
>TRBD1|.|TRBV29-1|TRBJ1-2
TGCAGTGCTACGACAGGGGGCGCCATGTGGGGCTACACCTTC
CSATTGGAMWGYTF
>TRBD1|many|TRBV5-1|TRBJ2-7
TGCGCCAGCAGCTTTAGGCTTCGGACAGGGGGTACGTCCGAGCAGTACTTC
CASSFRLRTGGTSEQYF
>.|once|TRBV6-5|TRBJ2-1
TGTGCCAGCAGGCTTTACAGGGTCAATGAGCAGTTCTTC
CASRLYRVNEQFF
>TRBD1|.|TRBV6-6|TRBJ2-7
TGTGCCAGCAGCTGGACAGGGGGCTACGACGAGCAGTACTTC
CASSWTGGYDEQYF
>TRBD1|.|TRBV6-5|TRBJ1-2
TGTGCCAGCAGACGAACAGGGGAAGGCTACACCTTC
CASRRTGEGYTF
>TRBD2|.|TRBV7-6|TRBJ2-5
TGTGCCAGCAGCTACACTAGCGGGGCCATCCAAGAGACCCAGTACTTC
CASSYTSGAIQETQYF
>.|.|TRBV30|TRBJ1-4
TGTGCCTGGAGTGTACGAGGAGAAAAACTGTTTTTT
CAWSVRGEKLFF
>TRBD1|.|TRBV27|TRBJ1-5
TGTGCCAGCAGTCTTACCGGGACAGGGGTACAGCCCCAGCATTTT
CASSLTGTGVQPQHF
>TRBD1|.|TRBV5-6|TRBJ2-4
TGTGCCAGCAGCTCCGCTAAAAGGGGGCTGGTGGACGGAAACATTCAGTACTTC
CASSSAKRGLVDGNIQYF
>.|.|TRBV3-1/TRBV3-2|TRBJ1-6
TGTGCCAGCAGCCAAGATTTTACAGGGATTTCACCCCTCCACTTT
CASSQDFTGISPLHF
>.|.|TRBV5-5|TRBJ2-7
TGTGCCAGCAGCCGGGGACAGGGAACTAGCGGTACCCTTCGCGAGCAGTACTTC
CASSRGQGTSGTLREQYF
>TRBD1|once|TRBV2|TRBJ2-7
TGTGCCAGCAGAGCCGGGACAGGTGTTGACTACGAGCAGTACTTC
CASRAGTGVDYEQYF
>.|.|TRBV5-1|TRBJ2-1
TGCGCCAGCAGCACCGGACTGGGGAGCTCCTACAATGAGCAGTTCTTC
CASSTGLGSSYNEQFF
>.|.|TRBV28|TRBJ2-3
TGTGCCAGCAGGGCCGGGAGCACAGATACGCAGTATTTT
CASRAGSTDTQYF
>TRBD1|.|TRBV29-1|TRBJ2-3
TGCAGCACCCTCCCGGGACAGCCCACAGATACGCAGTATTTT
CSTLPGQPTDTQYF
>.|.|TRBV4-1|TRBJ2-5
TGCGCCAGCAGCCTCCCTGGGGCAGAAGAGACCCAGTACTTC
CASSLPGAEETQYF
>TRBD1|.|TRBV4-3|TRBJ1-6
TGCGCCAGCAGCCAAGGACAGGGATATTCACCCCTCCACTTT
CASSQGQGYSPLHF
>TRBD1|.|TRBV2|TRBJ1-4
TGTGCCAGCTCTGAGGACAGGGGGGTTAATGAAAAACTGTTTTTT
CASSEDRGVNEKLFF
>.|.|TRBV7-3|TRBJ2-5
TGTGCCAGCAGCCCATTGGGTGGAGGTGAAGAGACCCAGTACTTC
CASSPLGGGEETQYF
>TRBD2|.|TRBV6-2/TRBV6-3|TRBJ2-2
TGTGCCAGCAGTCAAAGCGGGGCAGACACCGGGGAGCTGTTTTTT
CASSQSGADTGELFF
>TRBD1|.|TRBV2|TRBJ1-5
TGTGCCAGCAATACAGGGGGAAATCAGCCCCAGCATTTT
CASNTGGNQPQHF
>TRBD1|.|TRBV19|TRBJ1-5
TGTGCCAGTAGTCTAAAACCAGGGGGTGGACAGCCCCAGCATTTT
CASSLKPGGGQPQHF
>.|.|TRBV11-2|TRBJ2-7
TGTGCCAGCAGCTTATTTGCAGGGTCCTACGAGCAGTACTTC
CASSLFAGSYEQYF
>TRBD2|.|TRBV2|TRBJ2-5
TGTGCCAGCAGTGAAACTAGCGGGAGGGGTCTGGAGACCCAGTACTTC
CASSETSGRGLETQYF
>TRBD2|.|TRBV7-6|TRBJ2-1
TGTGCCAGCAGCTTAGGGGGGGGGTACAATGAGCAGTTCTTC
CASSLGGGYNEQFF
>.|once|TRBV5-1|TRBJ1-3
TGCGCCAGCAGCTTTTTAGGGAGTCGAGACACCATATATTTT
CASSFLGSRDTIYF
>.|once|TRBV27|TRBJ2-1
TGTGCCAGCAGTCCCCATGGGAGTAGGAATGAGCAGTTCTTC
CASSPHGSRNEQFF
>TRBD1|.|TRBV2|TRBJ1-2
TGTGCCAGCAGAGGACAGGGAATAACAGAGGCCTATGGCTACACCTTC
CASRGQGITEAYGYTF
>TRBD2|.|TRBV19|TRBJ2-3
TGTGCCAGTAACCCAGTAGCGGGGGGCACAGATACGCAGTATTTT
CASNPVAGGTDTQYF
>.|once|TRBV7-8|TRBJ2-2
TGTGCCAGCAGCCAAATCGTCGGAGGCTTTGGCGGGGAGCTGTTTTTT
CASSQIVGGFGGELFF
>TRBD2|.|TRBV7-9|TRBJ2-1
TGTGCCAGCAGCTTAGTTGTCGCGGTAGCGGGAGTATCCGGTGAGCAGTTCTTC
CASSLVVAVAGVSGEQFF
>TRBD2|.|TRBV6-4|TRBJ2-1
TGTGCCAGCAGTGACTCAGCGGGACTGCACAATGAGCAGTTCTTC
CASSDSAGLHNEQFF
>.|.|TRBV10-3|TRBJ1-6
TGTGCCGCAGGGCTCGATAATTCACCCCTCCACTTT
CAAGLDNSPLHF
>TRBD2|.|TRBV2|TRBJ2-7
TGTGCCAGCAGTCGAGGGGGGCTAGCGGGAGGAATGGGCTACGAGCAGTACTTC
CASSRGGLAGGMGYEQYF
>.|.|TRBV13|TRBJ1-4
TGTGCCAGCAGCTTCTTCACAACGGGACTACTGTTTTTT
CASSFFTTGLLFF
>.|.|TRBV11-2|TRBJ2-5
TGTGCCAGCAGCCGACAGACAGGTTCGGGAGAGACCCAGTACTTC
CASSRQTGSGETQYF
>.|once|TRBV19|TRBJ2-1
TGTGCCAGTAGCCCCGGAGGGCTCTCCTACAATGAGCAGTTCTTC
CASSPGGLSYNEQFF
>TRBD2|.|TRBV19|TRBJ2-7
TGTGCCAGTAGTAGGGCGGGAGGGACCTACGAGCAGTACTTC
CASSRAGGTYEQYF
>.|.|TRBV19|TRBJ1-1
TGTGCCAGTAGTACAGACAGGAGCGGGGTTGAAGCTTTCTTT
CASSTDRSGVEAFF